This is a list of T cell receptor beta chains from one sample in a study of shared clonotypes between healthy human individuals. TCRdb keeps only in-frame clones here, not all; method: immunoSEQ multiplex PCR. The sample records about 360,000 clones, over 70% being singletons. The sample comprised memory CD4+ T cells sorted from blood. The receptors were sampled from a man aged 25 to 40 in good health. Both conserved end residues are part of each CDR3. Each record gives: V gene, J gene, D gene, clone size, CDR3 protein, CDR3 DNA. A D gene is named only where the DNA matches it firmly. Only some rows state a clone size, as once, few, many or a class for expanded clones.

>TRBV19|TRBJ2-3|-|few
CASSPKGVDTQYF
TGTGCCAGTAGTCCTAAGGGGGTAGATACGCAGTATTTT
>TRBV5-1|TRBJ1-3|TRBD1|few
CASSLGSGTGQGGNTIYF
TGCGCCAGCAGCTTGGGCTCTGGGACAGGACAAGGAGGAAACACCATATATTTT
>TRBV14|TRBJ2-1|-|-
CASSLGHNEQFF
TGTGCCAGCAGCCTCGGACACAATGAGCAGTTCTTC
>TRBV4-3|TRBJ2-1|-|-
CASSQDPTSEQFF
TGCGCCAGCAGCCAAGACCCCACCTCTGAGCAGTTCTTC
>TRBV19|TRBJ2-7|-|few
CASTAGRLYEQYF
TGTGCCAGCACTGCCGGACGCCTCTACGAGCAGTACTTC
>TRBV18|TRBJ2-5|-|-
CASSLLGSVQETQYF
TGTGCCAGCTCTCTCTTGGGCAGTGTCCAAGAGACCCAGTACTTC
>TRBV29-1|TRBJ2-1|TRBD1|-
CSAAGTATYNEQFF
TGCAGCGCAGCCGGGACAGCGACCTACAATGAGCAGTTCTTC
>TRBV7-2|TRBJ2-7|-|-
CASSLEGLSYEQYF
TGTGCCAGCAGCCTGGAGGGTTTGTCCTACGAGCAGTACTTC
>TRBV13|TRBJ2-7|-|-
CASSFTANYEQYF
TGTGCCAGCAGCTTCACAGCGAACTACGAGCAGTACTTC
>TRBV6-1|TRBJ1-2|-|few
CASSEAWGRAYGYTF
TGTGCCAGCAGTGAAGCCTGGGGTAGGGCCTATGGCTACACCTTC
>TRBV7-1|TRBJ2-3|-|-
CASSLGSSTDTQYF
TGTGCCAGCAGCTTGGGGAGCAGCACAGATACGCAGTATTTT
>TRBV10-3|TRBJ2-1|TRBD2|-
CAISESSGRGNEQFF
TGTGCCATCAGTGAATCCAGCGGGAGGGGCAATGAGCAGTTCTTC
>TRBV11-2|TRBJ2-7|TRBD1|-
CASSLGYGRDSSYEQYF
TGTGCCAGCAGCTTAGGTTACGGCAGGGACAGCTCCTACGAGCAGTACTTC
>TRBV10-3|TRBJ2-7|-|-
CAISRSGTESYEQYF
TGTGCCATCAGCCGGTCCGGGACGGAGTCCTACGAGCAGTACTTC
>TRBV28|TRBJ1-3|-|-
CASSLPSRTAGNTIYF
TGTGCCAGCAGTTTACCCTCTCGGACAGCTGGAAACACCATATATTTT
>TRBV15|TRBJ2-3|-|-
CATSRGDTDTQYF
TGTGCCACCAGCAGAGGGGACACAGATACGCAGTATTTT
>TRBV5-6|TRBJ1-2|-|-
CASSRQYGYTF
TGTGCCAGCAGCCGACAGTATGGCTACACCTTC
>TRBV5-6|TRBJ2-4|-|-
CASSGPPYPVDKNIQYF
TGTGCCAGCAGCGGGCCGCCTTACCCGGTGGACAAAAACATTCAGTACTTC
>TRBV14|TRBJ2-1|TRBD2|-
CASSQDRLAGEVDEQFF
TGTGCCAGCAGCCAAGATCGACTAGCGGGAGAGGTAGATGAGCAGTTCTTC
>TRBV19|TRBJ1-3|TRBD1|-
CASSTRDRGLYSGNTIYF
TGTGCCAGTAGTACCCGGGACAGGGGGCTTTACTCTGGAAACACCATATATTTT
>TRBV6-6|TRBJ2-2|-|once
CASKTTGELFF
TGTGCCAGCAAAACTACCGGGGAGCTGTTTTTT
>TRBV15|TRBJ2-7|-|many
CATSRELASYEQYF
TGTGCCACCAGCAGAGAGCTCGCTTCCTACGAGCAGTACTTC
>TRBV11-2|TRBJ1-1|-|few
CASSLDQVGGTEAFF
TGTGCCAGCAGCTTAGATCAGGTTGGCGGCACTGAAGCTTTCTTT
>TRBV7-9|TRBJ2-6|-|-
CASQDSSGANVLTF
TGTGCCAGCCAAGACAGCTCTGGGGCCAACGTCCTGACTTTC
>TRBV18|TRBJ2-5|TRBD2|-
CASSPRLAGGPQETQYF
TGTGCCAGCTCACCACGACTAGCGGGAGGGCCTCAGGAGACCCAGTACTTC
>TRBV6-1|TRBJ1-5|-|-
CASTPYSNQPQHF
TGTGCCAGCACCCCCTATAGCAATCAGCCCCAGCATTTT
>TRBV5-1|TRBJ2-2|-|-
CASSVPTGTSGELFF
TGCGCCAGCAGCGTGCCGACGGGGACGTCCGGGGAGCTGTTTTTT
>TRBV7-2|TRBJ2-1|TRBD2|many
CASSLGPTSGSYNEQFF
TGTGCCAGCAGCTTAGGCCCTACTAGCGGGAGCTACAATGAGCAGTTCTTC